The entry that follows covers one TCR beta chain sequence. These data are taken from a study of cytomegalovirus exposure and HLA in healthy donors. Per germline, CDR1 SGHRS and CDR2 YFSETQ. This CDR3 spans 13 amino acids. Trimming left V 1 base short and J 7 bases short, with 8 bases between. The PCR was carried out with 60 Vbeta primers and 13 Jbeta primers. The protocol was immunoSEQ multiplex PCR, while the TCRdb copy is restricted to in-frame clones and leaves out a portion. The data contain 150,000 to 200,000 clones, over 60% of them singletons. The sample comprised PBMCs. This sequence originates from a middle-aged man in good health and CMV-seropositive. The V and J genes are TRBV5-1 and TRBJ1-4; TRBD1 might be the D (6 bases). The CDR3 here is CASSLTGSEKLFF. CDR3 bases: TGCGCCAGCAGCTTGACAGGGAGTGAAAAACTGTTTTTT.